Following are 17 T cell receptor beta chains from one sample sequenced in a study of cytomegalovirus exposure and HLA in healthy donors. It was with 60 Vbeta and 13 Jbeta primers that the PCR ran. Data came from immunoSEQ multiplex PCR; TCRdb stores just in-frame clones and leaves some out. The sample contains about 110,000 clones, approximately 79% of which appear only once. Sequencing was done on a sample of PBMCs. The receptors stem from a young man in good health and CMV-seropositive.

The chain links TRBV28 to TRBJ2-5; tentative D call: TRBD2 (6 bases). From germline, CDR1 is MDHEN and CDR2 SYDVKM. The CDR3 runs to 14 residues. The germline V and J ends were trimmed by 5 bases and 5 bases, with 15 bases remaining between them. In DNA, the CDR3 is TGTGCCAGCAGTCCCCGGACGGGGGTGGAGACCCAGTACTTC. Translation: CASSPRTGVETQYF.

This chain links TRBV7-2 with TRBJ1-6; no clear D gene. Trimming pared 5 bases from V and 10 bases from J, leaving 9 bases between. The CDR3 is made up of 12 amino acids. Germline V gives CDR1 SGHTA, CDR2 FQGNSA. Written as DNA, the CDR3 is TGTGCCAGCAGCCCGACATCCTCACCCCTCCACTTT. Its protein product is CASSPTSSPLHF.

V is TRBV11-3 and J is TRBJ2-4; the D gene is possibly TRBD2 (7 bases). Trimming took 1 base from V and 3 from J, leaving 16 bases between them. The germline V gene has CDR1 SGHNT and CDR2 YENEEA. This CDR3 comprises 17 residues. The CDR3 sequence: CASSLVAGGGVKNIQYF. CDR3 nucleotide sequence: TGTGCCAGCAGCTTAGTGGCTGGCGGGGGCGTCAAAAACATTCAGTACTTC.

The sample holds one count of this clone. This chain joins TRBV21-1 and TRBJ2-3; no check of the table's D call, TRBD1, against the DNA was made. TRBV21-1 is listed as a pseudogene. The CDR3 loop spans 14 amino acids. The CDR3 here is CASSNGQGMDTQYF. The CDR3 coding sequence is TGTGCCAGCAGCAACGGCCAGGGAATGGATACGCAGTATTTT.

This clone was counted only a few times. CDR3 nucleotides: TGTGCCAGCAGCTTAACGACAGGGACCTACGAGCAGTACTTC. It encodes CASSLTTGTYEQYF. This chain uses TRBV7-9 with TRBJ2-7, with 7 bases fitting TRBD1. Trimming at V came to 2 bases and at J to 2 bases, leaving 3 bases not matched to a gene. Per the germline V gene, CDR1 is SEHNR and CDR2 is FQNEAQ (reference sequence). The CDR3 sequence is 14 residues long.

The chain has TRBV6-4 and TRBJ2-2; 7 nucleotides line up with TRBD1. Trimming cost V 5 bases and J 8 bases; bases outside gene matches: 8. Germline values: CDR1 MRHNA, CDR2 SNTAGT. This CDR3 is built from 14 residues. The CDR3 is CASSHDRAVGELFF. CDR3 DNA: TGTGCCAGCAGTCACGACAGGGCAGTTGGGGAGCTGTTTTTT.

The chain links TRBV15 to TRBJ2-5; 8 bases agree with TRBD2. From germline, CDR1 is LNHNV and CDR2 YYDKDF (reference sequence). This CDR3 has 14 residues. V trimming: 0 bases; J trimming: 5 bases; junction bases outside the gene matches: 2. The CDR3 loop is CATSREGGGETQYF. Here the CDR3 DNA reads TGTGCCACCAGCAGAGAGGGCGGGGGGGAGACCCAGTACTTC.

In DNA, the CDR3 is TGTGCCAGCAGTGAGGAGCGACAGGAGGCTGGAAACACCATATATTTT. Translated: CASSEERQEAGNTIYF. The chain recombines TRBV25-1 with TRBJ1-3, with D possibly TRBD1 on 6 matching bases. V shed 3 bases and J shed 2 bases, with 14 bases lying between them. Germline V lookup: CDR1 MGHDK, CDR2 SYGVNS. CDR3 length equals 16 residues.

The rearrangement links TRBV27 to TRBJ1-1; 7 nucleotides align to TRBD1. Germline V gene data show CDR1 as MNHEY and CDR2 as SMNVEV (reference sequence). The V gene end was trimmed by 2 bases and the J gene end by 3 bases; junction bases not matched to a gene: 3. The CDR3 covers 14 residues. CDR3 in DNA: TGTGCCAGCAGTTTAACAGGGGCGGACACTGAAGCTTTCTTT. It translates to CASSLTGADTEAFF.

V usage is TRBV7-9 and J usage is TRBJ2-3, with 7 nucleotides matching TRBD2. V lost 4 bases to trimming and J lost 3 bases; unmatched junction nucleotides: 10. The length of the CDR3 is 16 residues. From germline, CDR1 is SEHNR and CDR2 FQNEAQ (reference sequence). CDR3: CASSSPSGPSTDTQYF. The CDR3 DNA is TGTGCCAGCAGCTCCCCTAGCGGTCCTTCAACAGATACGCAGTATTTT.

The chain employs TRBV27 and TRBJ2-7; a possible D gene is TRBD2 (5 bases). Trimming stripped 2 bases from V and 2 bases from J, with 13 bases between. This CDR3 is built from 15 residues. Germline V gene sequence: CDR1 MNHEY, CDR2 SMNVEV (reference sequence). The DNA for the CDR3 is TGTGCCAGCAGTTTAGGTCCAGGAGGAGCCTACGAGCAGTACTTC. Amino acid sequence: CASSLGPGGAYEQYF.

The CDR3 DNA follows: TGTGCCAGCAGTGAATCAGTAACTAGCGGCGATGAGCAGTTCTTC. Its translation: CASSESVTSGDEQFF. The chain joins TRBV6-1 to TRBJ2-1; 8 nucleotides match TRBD2. The ends lost 2 bases at V and 8 bases at J; junction bases unmatched: 8. Germline-derived CDR1 and CDR2 are MNHNS and SASEGT. The CDR3 is 15 amino acids.

This clone came up a few times. The V and J genes are TRBV6-1 and TRBJ1-1; D uncertain. The V gene lost 2 bases and the J gene lost 8 bases, with 9 bases spanning the gap. Germline V gene data show CDR1 as MNHNS and CDR2 as SASEGT. This CDR3 is 12 amino acids long. The CDR3: CASSERRGEAFF. The CDR3 DNA reads as TGTGCCAGCAGTGAAAGGCGAGGGGAAGCTTTCTTT.

The V and J genes are TRBV28 and TRBJ2-7, with D unresolved. CDR3 length equals 17 residues. Trimming left V 3 bases short and J 0 bases short, with 18 bases between. Germline CDR1 is MDHEN and CDR2 is SYDVKM. The CDR3 bases are TGTGCCAGCAGTTTCAGAGAGCGAACGAAAAGCTCCTACGAGCAGTACTTC. Protein: CASSFRERTKSSYEQYF.

This clone was counted once. The chain combines TRBV7-8 with TRBJ1-1; 11 bases agree with TRBD1. The CDR3 has 16 amino acids. CDR1 is SGHVS and CDR2 is FQNEAQ in the germline V gene. Trimming at V came to 1 base and at J to 1 base, leaving 2 bases not matched to a gene. The DNA for the CDR3 is TGTGCCAGCAGCTTAGGGACAGGGGGCAAGAACACTGAAGCTTTCTTT. The encoded protein is CASSLGTGGKNTEAFF. Filled out from reference TRBV7-8 and TRBJ1-1, the complete variable domain reads GAGVSQSPRYKVAKRGQDVALRCDPISGHVSLFWYQQALGQGPEFLTYFQNEAQLDKSGLPSDRFFAERPEGSVSTLKIQRTQQEDSAVYLCASSLGTGGKNTEAFFGQGTRLTVV.

The table lists this clone with a count of one. The V gene is TRBV19, the J gene TRBJ2-7; 7 bases line up with TRBD1. This CDR3 has 13 residues. CDR1 is LNHDA, CDR2 SQIVND, per germline (reference sequence). The junction had 4 bases not matched to a gene; V was cut back by 5 bases and J by 3 bases. The CDR3 DNA sequence: TGTGCCAGTAGTGGGACAGAAATCTACGAGCAGTACTTC. As protein: CASSGTEIYEQYF.

This clone appeared a single time. The chain uses TRBV27 and TRBJ1-2, with 7 bases identical to TRBD1. CDR3 size: 14 residues. From germline, CDR1 is MNHEY and CDR2 SMNVEV (reference sequence). Losses at the gene ends were 5 bases for V and 5 bases for J; bases not matched to a gene: 8. CDR3 coding DNA: TGTGCCAGCAGTCAACGACAGGGAGCTTATGGCTACACCTTC. Amino acid sequence: CASSQRQGAYGYTF.